Listed here are 10 T cell receptor beta chains from one sample, sequenced in a study of shared clonotypes between healthy human individuals. Clones were sequenced by immunoSEQ multiplex PCR, and TCRdb holds only the in-frame ones, with some missing. The sample consists of about 1.1 million clones, about 84% of them appearing once. The sequencing input was memory CD4+ T cells from PBMCs. Subset given: CD45RA-negative fraction. These receptors were collected from a man between 18 and 29 years old in good health. Some clones in this sample may be carry-over from other donors' samples.

The chain couples TRBV30 to TRBJ1-6; TRBD1 agrees at 10 bases. This CDR3 is built from 15 residues. Germline assignment: CDR1 GTSNPN and CDR2 SVGIG (reference sequence). Germline trimming cut 4 bases from V and 9 bases from J; bases unmatched to any gene: 9. CDR3 protein: CAWKSDRGLGSPLHF. The CDR3 nucleotides are TGTGCCTGGAAGTCAGACAGGGGGCTAGGTTCACCCCTCCACTTT.

The genes are TRBV28 and TRBJ2-1; tentative D call: TRBD2 (6 bases). CDR3 size: 13 residues. V was clipped by 6 bases and J by 9 bases, with 15 bases between them. CDR1 MDHEN and CDR2 SYDVKM come from the germline V gene. CDR3 protein: CASSPAAGGEQFF. Written as DNA, the CDR3 is TGTGCCAGCAGCCCGGCAGCGGGCGGTGAGCAGTTCTTC. The full variable domain, with the rest looked up from reference TRBV28 and TRBJ2-1, is DVKVTQSSRYLVKRTGEKVFLECVQDMDHENMFWYRQDPGLGLRLIYFSYDVKMKEKGDIPEGYSVSREKKERFSLILESASTNQTSMYLCASSPAAGGEQFFGPGTRLTVL.

This chain joins TRBV25-1 and TRBJ2-1; D perhaps matches TRBD1 (5 bases). Trimming left V 4 bases short and J 15 bases short, with 19 bases between. The CDR3 has 13 residues. The germline V gene has CDR1 MGHDK and CDR2 SYGVNS. The CDR3 spells CASSVSTARRLFF. CDR3 coding DNA: TGTGCCAGCAGTGTCTCGACAGCGCGGCGTCTGTTCTTC.

A remark on this clone: Germline is not matched at one junction end, which may reflect a read error. This sequence joins TRBV19 and TRBJ2-7; D gene unclear. The CDR3 consists of 9 residues. Germline lookup yields CDR1 LNHDA and CDR2 SQIVND (reference sequence). The CDR3 DNA reads TGTGCCAGTAGTATAGGGTGGGGCTTC. It encodes CASSIGWGF.

In the case of this clone: This may arise from a read error, as a much more abundant clone is one base away. Other DNA sequences in this sample translate to the same CDR3. V and J are TRBV28 and TRBJ1-5; no clear D gene. Germline V CDR1 and CDR2: MDHEN, SYDVKM. This CDR3 comprises 12 residues. Trimming removed 5 bases at V and 1 base at J, with 3 bases between. CDR3 nucleotide sequence: TGTGCCAGCAGTGGGAGCAATCAGCCCCAGCATTTT. Protein: CASSGSNQPQHF.

The chain links TRBV6-6 to TRBJ1-4; D is ambiguous. In germline, CDR1 is MNHNY, CDR2 SVGAGI (reference sequence). The CDR3 length is 13 residues. Trimming removed 6 bases from V and 8 bases from J, with 13 bases in between. The chain's CDR3 is CASSLTGREKLFF. The CDR3 nucleotides read TGTGCCAGCAGCCTCACCGGGCGGGAAAAACTGTTTTTT.

V is TRBV5-4 and J is TRBJ2-1, with TRBD2 identical over 7 bases. This CDR3 has 15 residues. J lost 0 bases, V lost 2 bases, and 2 bases had no gene match. Looked up from germline, CDR1 is SGHNT and CDR2 is YYREEE (reference sequence). The DNA of the CDR3 is TGTGCCAGCAGCTTCACTAGCGCCTCCTACAATGAGCAGTTCTTC. Translated, it gives CASSFTSASYNEQFF.

The V and J genes are TRBV19 and TRBJ2-1; 7 positions agree with TRBD2. The J segment lost 6 bases and the V segment lost 3 bases, leaving 14 bases of the junction unmatched. Germline-derived CDR1 and CDR2 are LNHDA and SQIVND (reference sequence). The CDR3 extends over 17 amino acids. CDR3 amino acids: CASSIVSGGLKSNEQFF. In nucleotides, the CDR3 is TGTGCCAGTAGTATCGTATCGGGAGGCCTTAAATCCAATGAGCAGTTCTTC. The full variable domain, rest sourced from reference TRBV19 and TRBJ2-1, is DGGITQSPKYLFRKEGQNVTLSCEQNLNHDAMYWYRQDPGQGLRLIYYSQIVNDFQKGDIAEGYSVSREKKESFPLTVTSAQKNPTAFYLCASSIVSGGLKSNEQFFGPGTRLTVL.

The CDR3 here is CSVERESYEQYF. CDR3 sequence (DNA): TGCAGCGTTGAAAGGGAAAGCTACGAGCAGTACTTC. This chain uses TRBV29-1 with TRBJ2-7, with D unclear. CDR1 and CDR2 from the germline V gene are SQVTM and ANQGSEA. V gave up 2 bases and J gave up 3 bases, with 8 bases separating them. The CDR3 covers 12 residues.

This chain connects TRBV27 to TRBJ2-7; no definite D call. Looked up from germline, CDR1 is MNHEY and CDR2 is SMNVEV (reference sequence). V lost 11 bases and J 4 bases, leaving 15 bases between the germline ends. This CDR3 comprises 12 residues. In nucleotides, the CDR3 is TGTGCCGGAGCCCACACTTGGTACGAGCAGTACTTC. Translated, it gives CAGAHTWYEQYF.